The 8 T cell receptor beta chains given below trace back to one sample, sequenced in a study of blood T cell repertoires in COVID-19. The repertoire was sequenced with immunoSEQ multiplex PCR; TCRdb's copy has only in-frame clones and lacks some. The sample holds approximately 200,000 clones, about 80% seen once. Material: peripheral blood. Source of these receptors: a woman aged 25 to 39 who had recovered from COVID-19.

The chain is built from TRBV30 and TRBJ2-5; D gene uncertain. The CDR3 runs to 11 residues. Germline V lookup: CDR1 GTSNPN, CDR2 SVGIG (reference sequence). Trimming took off 3 bases at V and 2 bases at J, with 4 bases between the two ends. The CDR3 reads CAWSYQETQYF. The CDR3 region has the DNA TGTGCCTGGAGCTATCAAGAGACCCAGTACTTC.

This clone came up a few times. This chain links TRBV2 with TRBJ1-5; D call uncertain. Per germline, CDR1 SNHLY and CDR2 FYNNEI. The CDR3 sequence is 20 residues long. The V end was cut by 5 bases, the J end by 0 bases, with 26 bases between. CDR3 sequence reads: CASSRVRGSGFWDSNQPQHF. CDR3 DNA sequence: TGTGCCAGCAGTCGCGTGCGGGGTTCGGGTTTTTGGGATAGCAATCAGCCCCAGCATTTT.

The CDR3 DNA reads as TGTGCCAGCAGTCCCCCTGGGGCTAAGGGCAATCAGCCCCAGCATTTT. This gives the protein CASSPPGAKGNQPQHF. The chain combines TRBV28 with TRBJ1-5; possible D gene TRBD1, 5 bases. Trimming took off 5 bases at V and 2 bases at J, with 16 bases between the two ends. The germline V gene has CDR1 MDHEN and CDR2 SYDVKM. The length of the CDR3 is 16 residues.

The chain has TRBV30 and TRBJ1-4, with a weak D call TRBD1 (6 bases). CDR3 length equals 14 residues. CDR1 is GTSNPN and CDR2 is SVGIG in the germline V gene (reference sequence). V was shortened by 4 bases and J by 2 bases, with 11 bases between the two germline ends. The CDR3 region has the DNA TGTGCCTGGAATCTACAGGGTACTAATGAAAAACTGTTTTTT. Its protein product is CAWNLQGTNEKLFF. The full variable domain, in which reference TRBV30 and TRBJ1-4 provide the parts outside the CDR3, is SQTIHQWPATLVQPVGSPLSLECTVEGTSNPNLYWYRQAAGRGLQLLFYSVGIGQISSEVPQNLSASRPQDRQFILSSKKLLLSDSGFYLCAWNLQGTNEKLFFGSGTQLSVL.

This chain uses TRBV28 with TRBJ1-6; D perhaps matches TRBD1 (5 bases). Per the germline V gene, CDR1 is MDHEN and CDR2 is SYDVKM. The V gene lost 4 bases and the J gene lost 7 bases, with 11 bases spanning the gap. This CDR3 has 14 residues. DNA of the CDR3: TGTGCCAGCAGTTCAGCGGAGGGGAATTCACCCCTCCACTTT. Its translation is CASSSAEGNSPLHF.

The chain is built from TRBV3-1 (or the pseudogene TRBV3-2) and TRBJ2-1, with 12 positions matching TRBD2. V was pared by 3 bases and J by 4 bases, with 16 bases of the junction left unmatched. The V gene's germline CDR1 is LGHDT and CDR2 YNNKEL (reference sequence). The CDR3 consists of 20 residues. CDR3 amino acids: CASSQHGASSGRARYNEQFF. CDR3 bases: TGTGCCAGCAGCCAGCACGGGGCCTCTAGCGGGAGGGCCCGGTACAATGAGCAGTTCTTC.

This clone appeared a few times. The V and J genes are TRBV10-1 and TRBJ2-7, with 11 bases identical to TRBD2. Germline CDR1 is WNHNN and CDR2 is SYGVQD (reference sequence). The CDR3 is 14 residues long. The V segment lost 5 bases and the J segment 6 bases; nucleotides outside the gene matches: 6. The CDR3, as DNA: TGCGCCAGCAGTCAACTAGCGGGAGTCGGCGAGCAGTACTTC. It is translated as CASSQLAGVGEQYF.

The chain combines TRBV6-5 with TRBJ1-3, with no clear D. The germline gives CDR1 MNHEY, CDR2 SVGAGI. The ends were cut back, 6 bases at V and 0 bases at J, with 9 bases in the middle. The CDR3 length is 14 residues. For the CDR3, the DNA is TGTGCCAGCAGGTACAAGAGCTCTGGAAACACCATATATTTT. This codes for CASRYKSSGNTIYF.